This T cell receptor (beta chain) was recorded in a study of T cells in Graves' hyperthyroidism and ophthalmopathy. This clonotype was found a few times. CDR1 is SGDLS and CDR2 is YYNGEE in the germline V gene. Trimming left V 0 bases short and J 7 bases short, with 11 bases between. The CDR3 has 13 amino acids. It was RNA transcripts that yielded the amplified TCR beta CDR3 regions. HTBI primers were used for first-round RT-PCR of the TCR CDR3. TCRdb itself ran the multiplex PCR reads through MiXCR, one entry per CDR3 protein. There are more than 450,000 distinct CDR3 sequences in the sample; 11% to 15% occur only once, and approximately 15% lies in the top ten.

The sequencing input was blood. The chain recombines TRBV9 with TRBJ2-7; D is uncertain. This receptor was identified in a woman in her 40s with Graves' hyperthyroidism. The CDR3 sequence is CASSVEVVGEQYF. The CDR3 coding sequence is TGTGCCAGCAGCGTAGAAGTGGTTGGAGAGCAGTACTTC.